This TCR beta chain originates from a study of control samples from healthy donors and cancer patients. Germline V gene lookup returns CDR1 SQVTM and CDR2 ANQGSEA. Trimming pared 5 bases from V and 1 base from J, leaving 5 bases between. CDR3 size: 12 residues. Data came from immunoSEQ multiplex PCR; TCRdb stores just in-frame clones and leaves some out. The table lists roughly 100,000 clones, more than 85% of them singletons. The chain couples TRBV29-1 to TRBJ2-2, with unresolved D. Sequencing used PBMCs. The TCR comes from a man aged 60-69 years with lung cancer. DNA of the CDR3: TGCAGCGTTTCCGGGAACACCGGGGAGCTGTTTTTT. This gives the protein CSVSGNTGELFF.